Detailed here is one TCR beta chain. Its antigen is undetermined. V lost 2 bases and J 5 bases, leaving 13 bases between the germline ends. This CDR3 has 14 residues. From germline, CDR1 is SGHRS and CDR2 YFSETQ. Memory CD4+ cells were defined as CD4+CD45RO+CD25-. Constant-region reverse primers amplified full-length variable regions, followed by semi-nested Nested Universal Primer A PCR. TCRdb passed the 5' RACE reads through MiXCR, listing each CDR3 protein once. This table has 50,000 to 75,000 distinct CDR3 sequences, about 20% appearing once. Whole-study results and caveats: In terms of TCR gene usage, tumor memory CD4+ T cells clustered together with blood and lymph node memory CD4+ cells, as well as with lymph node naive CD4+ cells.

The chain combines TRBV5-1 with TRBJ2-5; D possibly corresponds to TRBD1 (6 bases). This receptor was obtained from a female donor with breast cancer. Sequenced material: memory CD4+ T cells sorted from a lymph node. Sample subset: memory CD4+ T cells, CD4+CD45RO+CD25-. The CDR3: CASSFRGGSETQYF. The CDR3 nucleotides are TGCGCCAGCAGCTTTAGAGGGGGTTCCGAGACCCAGTACTTC.